This TCR beta chain appears in the sequencing data of a study of CD8 T cells in ankylosing spondylitis. CDR1 and CDR2 from the germline V gene are SQVTM and ANQGSEA. V gave up 6 bases and J gave up 5 bases; unmatched junction bases: 8. This CDR3 comprises 15 residues. Study observations and caveats: One TCR beta motif, made up of eight or nine highly homologous variants, appeared characteristic of ankylosing spondylitis blood.

In making TCR beta libraries, quantitative 5'-RACE with molecular barcodes was used. TCRdb reprocessed the 5' RACE reads with MiXCR, giving one entry per CDR3 protein. This table has some 840,000 distinct CDR3 sequences, 12% appearing once. A word on this clonotype: The antigen remains undetermined.

Sequenced material: blood, either unsorted or a sorted T cell fraction (not recorded which). The sequence came from a male donor with ankylosing spondylitis. This sequence joins TRBV29-1 and TRBJ2-5; the match to TRBD2 covers 14 bases. CDR3 region: CSVVGTSGSTETQYF. The DNA of the CDR3 is TGCAGCGTGGTTGGGACTAGCGGGAGTACTGAGACCCAGTACTTC. Full variable domain (remainder filled in from reference TRBV29-1 and TRBJ2-5): SAVISQKPSRDICQRGTSLTIQCQVDSQVTMMFWYRQQPGQSLTLIATANQGSEATYESGFVIDKFPISRPNLTFSTLTVSNMSPEDSSIYLCSVVGTSGSTETQYFGPGTRLLVL.